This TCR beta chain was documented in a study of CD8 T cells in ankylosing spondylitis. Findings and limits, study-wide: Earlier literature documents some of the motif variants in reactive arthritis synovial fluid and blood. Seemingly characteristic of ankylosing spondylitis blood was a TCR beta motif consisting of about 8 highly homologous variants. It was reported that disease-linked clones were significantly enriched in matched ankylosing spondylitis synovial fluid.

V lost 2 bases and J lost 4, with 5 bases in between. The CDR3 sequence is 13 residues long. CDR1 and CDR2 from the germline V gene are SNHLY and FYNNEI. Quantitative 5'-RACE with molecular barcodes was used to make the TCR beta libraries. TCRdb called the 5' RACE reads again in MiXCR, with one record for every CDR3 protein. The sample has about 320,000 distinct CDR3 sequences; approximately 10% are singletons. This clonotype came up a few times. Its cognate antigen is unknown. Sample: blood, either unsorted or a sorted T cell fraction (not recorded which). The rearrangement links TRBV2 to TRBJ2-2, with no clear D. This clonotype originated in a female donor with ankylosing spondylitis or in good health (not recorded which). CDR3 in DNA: TGTGCCAGCAGTGAAATCACCACCGGGGAGCTGTTTTTT. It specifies CASSEITTGELFF.